Listed below are T cell receptor beta chains from one sample, sequenced in a study of blood T cell repertoires in COVID-19. Some clones are missing from TCRdb's copy, which holds only in-frame ones; the method was immunoSEQ multiplex PCR. The sample comprises 55,000 to 65,000 clones, approximately 84% of which are singletons, and 3.5% rests with the top ten. The source material was peripheral blood. These receptors were taken from a man in his 60s with acute or convalescent COVID-19. Both conserved end residues are part of each CDR3. The D gene is left open where the match is weak. Not all rows give a size; the values are once, few, many and, for expanded clones, a class.

TRBJ1-3 | . | TRBV5-1 | . | TGCGCCAGCAGCTTACAGGGCAGCTCTGGAAACACCATATATTTT | CASSLQGSSGNTIYF
TRBJ1-2 | . | TRBV5-1 | . | TGCGCCAGCAGCTCGGGACGACTAGCTAACTATGGCTACACCTTC | CASSSGRLANYGYTF
TRBJ1-5 | few | TRBV10-1 | . | TGCGCCAGCAGTAAACCTCTGGGCAGAATGGATCAGCCCCAGCATTTT | CASSKPLGRMDQPQHF
TRBJ1-2 | . | TRBV5-1 | . | TGCGCCAGCAGCTTGGAGTCAGTGAACTATGGCTACACCTTC | CASSLESVNYGYTF
TRBJ1-5 | . | TRBV5-5 | TRBD1 | TGTGCCAGCAACTTTTCGACAGGGGGCTATCAGCCCCAGCATTTT | CASNFSTGGYQPQHF
TRBJ2-2 | . | TRBV12-3/TRBV12-4 | . | TGTGCCAGCAGTCCCTCGGGCACCGGGGAGCTGTTTTTT | CASSPSGTGELFF
TRBJ2-7 | . | TRBV5-6 | . | TGTGCCAGCAGCTCGCGGACGAATAGGACAGAGCGCTCCTACGAGCAGTACTTC | CASSSRTNRTERSYEQYF
TRBJ2-2 | . | TRBV18 | . | TGTGCCAGCTCACCAGAACTCCTGAGCACCGGGGAGCTGTTTTTT | CASSPELLSTGELFF
TRBJ1-1 | . | TRBV5-1 | . | TGCGCCAGCAGCTTCACAGGGTTCGACACTGAAGCTTTCTTT | CASSFTGFDTEAFF
TRBJ2-1 | once | TRBV19 | . | TGTGCCAGTTCGTGGAGCCTCAATGAGCAGTTCTTC | CASSWSLNEQFF
TRBJ1-2 | few | TRBV6-5 | . | TGTGCCAGCAGCGTCGGACAGTCTTTCTATGGCTACACCTTC | CASSVGQSFYGYTF
TRBJ2-1 | . | TRBV5-4 | TRBD2 | TGTGCCAGCAGCTTGGGCGGGGGGACCTACAATGAGCAGTTCTTC | CASSLGGGTYNEQFF